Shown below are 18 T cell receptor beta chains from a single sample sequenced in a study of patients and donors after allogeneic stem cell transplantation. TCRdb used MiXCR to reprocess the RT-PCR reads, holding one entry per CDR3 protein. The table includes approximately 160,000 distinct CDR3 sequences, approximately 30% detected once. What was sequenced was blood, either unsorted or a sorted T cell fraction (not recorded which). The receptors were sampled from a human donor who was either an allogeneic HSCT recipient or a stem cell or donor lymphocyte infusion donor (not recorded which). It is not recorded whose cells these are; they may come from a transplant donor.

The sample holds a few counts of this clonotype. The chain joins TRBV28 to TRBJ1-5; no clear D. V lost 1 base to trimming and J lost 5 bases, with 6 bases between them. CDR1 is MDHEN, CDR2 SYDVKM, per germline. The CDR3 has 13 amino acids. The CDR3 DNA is TGTGCCAGCAGTTTATCGTGGGATCAGCCCCAGCATTTT. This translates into CASSLSWDQPQHF. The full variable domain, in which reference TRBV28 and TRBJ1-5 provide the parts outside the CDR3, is DVKVTQSSRYLVKRTGEKVFLECVQDMDHENMFWYRQDPGLGLRLIYFSYDVKMKEKGDIPEGYSVSREKKERFSLILESASTNQTSMYLCASSLSWDQPQHFGDGTRLSIL.

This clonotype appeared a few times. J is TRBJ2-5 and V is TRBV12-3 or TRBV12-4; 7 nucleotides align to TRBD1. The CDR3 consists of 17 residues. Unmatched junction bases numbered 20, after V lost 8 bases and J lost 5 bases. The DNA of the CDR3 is TGTGCCAGCGGATTGTGGGTCCTACAGGGGAACGGGGAGACCCAGTACTTC. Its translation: CASGLWVLQGNGETQYF.

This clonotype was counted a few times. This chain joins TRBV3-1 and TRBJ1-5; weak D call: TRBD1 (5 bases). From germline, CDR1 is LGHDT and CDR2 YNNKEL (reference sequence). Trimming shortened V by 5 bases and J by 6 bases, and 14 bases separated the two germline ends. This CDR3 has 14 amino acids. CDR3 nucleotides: TGTGCCAGCAGCTGGTCCCATAGGGGTCAGCCCCAGCATTTT. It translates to CASSWSHRGQPQHF. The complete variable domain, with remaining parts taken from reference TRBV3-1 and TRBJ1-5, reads DTAVSQTPKYLVTQMGNDKSIKCEQNLGHDTMYWYKQDSKKFLKIMFSYNNKELIINETVPNRFSPKSPDKAHLNLHINSLELGDSAVYFCASSWSHRGQPQHFGDGTRLSIL.

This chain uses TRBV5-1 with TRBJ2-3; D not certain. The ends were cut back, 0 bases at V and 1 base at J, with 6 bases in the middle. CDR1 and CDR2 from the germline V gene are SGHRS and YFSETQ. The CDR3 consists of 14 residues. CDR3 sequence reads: CASSLASGTDTQYF. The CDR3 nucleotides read TGCGCCAGCAGCTTGGCCAGCGGCACAGATACGCAGTATTTT.

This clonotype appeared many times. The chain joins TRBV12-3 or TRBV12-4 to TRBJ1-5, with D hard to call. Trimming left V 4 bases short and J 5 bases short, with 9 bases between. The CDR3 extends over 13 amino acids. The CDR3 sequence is CASSSVGYQPQHF. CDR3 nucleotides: TGTGCCAGCAGTTCGGTGGGATATCAGCCCCAGCATTTT.

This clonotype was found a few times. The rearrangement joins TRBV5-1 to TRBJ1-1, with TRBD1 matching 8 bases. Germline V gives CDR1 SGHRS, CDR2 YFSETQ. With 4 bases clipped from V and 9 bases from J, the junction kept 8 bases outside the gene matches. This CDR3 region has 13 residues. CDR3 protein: CASSQGARGQAFF. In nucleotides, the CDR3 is TGCGCCAGCAGCCAGGGGGCGCGGGGGCAAGCTTTCTTT. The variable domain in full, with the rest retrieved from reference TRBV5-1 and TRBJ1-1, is KAGVTQTPRYLIKTRGQQVTLSCSPISGHRSVSWYQQTPGQGLQFLFEYFSETQRNKGNFPGRFSGRQFSNSRSEMNVSTLELGDSALYLCASSQGARGQAFFGQGTRLTVV.

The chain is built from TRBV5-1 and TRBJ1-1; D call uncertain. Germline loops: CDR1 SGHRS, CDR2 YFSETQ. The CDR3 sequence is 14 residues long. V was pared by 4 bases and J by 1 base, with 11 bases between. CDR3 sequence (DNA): TGCGCCAGCAGCGCCGGCCCCGCGAACACTGAAGCTTTCTTT. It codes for CASSAGPANTEAFF. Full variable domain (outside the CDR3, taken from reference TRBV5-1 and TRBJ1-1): KAGVTQTPRYLIKTRGQQVTLSCSPISGHRSVSWYQQTPGQGLQFLFEYFSETQRNKGNFPGRFSGRQFSNSRSEMNVSTLELGDSALYLCASSAGPANTEAFFGQGTRLTVV.

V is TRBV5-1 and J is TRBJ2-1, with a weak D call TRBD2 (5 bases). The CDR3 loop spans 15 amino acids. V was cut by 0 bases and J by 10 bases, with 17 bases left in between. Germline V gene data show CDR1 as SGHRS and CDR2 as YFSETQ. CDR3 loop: CASSLGLAGVAEQFF. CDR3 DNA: TGCGCCAGCAGCTTGGGGCTAGCCGGGGTAGCGGAGCAGTTCTTC. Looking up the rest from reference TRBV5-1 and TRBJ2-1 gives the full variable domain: KAGVTQTPRYLIKTRGQQVTLSCSPISGHRSVSWYQQTPGQGLQFLFEYFSETQRNKGNFPGRFSGRQFSNSRSEMNVSTLELGDSALYLCASSLGLAGVAEQFFGPGTRLTVL.

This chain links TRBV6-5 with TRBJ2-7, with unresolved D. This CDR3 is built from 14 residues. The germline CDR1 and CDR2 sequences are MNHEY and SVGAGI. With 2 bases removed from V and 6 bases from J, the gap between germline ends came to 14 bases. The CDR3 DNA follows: TGTGCCAGCAGTTACGGGCACGGACGCTTCGAGCAGTACTTC. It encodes CASSYGHGRFEQYF.

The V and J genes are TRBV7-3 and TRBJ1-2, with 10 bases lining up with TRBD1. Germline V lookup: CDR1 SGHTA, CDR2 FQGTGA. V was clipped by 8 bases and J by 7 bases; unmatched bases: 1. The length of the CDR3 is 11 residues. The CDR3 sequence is CASGDRGGYTF. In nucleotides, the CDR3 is TGTGCCAGCGGGGACAGGGGTGGCTACACCTTC.

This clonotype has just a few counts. CDR3 loop: CASSLSGPRRAFF. In DNA form, the CDR3 reads TGTGCCAGCAGCTTATCAGGGCCTCGGCGGGCTTTCTTT. The gene calls are TRBV7-6 and TRBJ1-1; TRBD1 is a possible D gene (5 bases). Trimming shortened V by 2 bases and J by 11 bases, and 15 bases separated the two germline ends. This CDR3 has 13 residues. Per germline, CDR1 SGHVS and CDR2 FNYEAQ.

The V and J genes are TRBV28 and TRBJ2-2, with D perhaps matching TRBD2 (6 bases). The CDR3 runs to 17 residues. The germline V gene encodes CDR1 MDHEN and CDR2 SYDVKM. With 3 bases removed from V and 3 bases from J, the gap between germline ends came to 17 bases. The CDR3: CASSLWTGTSDTGELFF. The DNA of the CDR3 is TGTGCCAGCAGTTTGTGGACCGGGACTTCCGACACCGGGGAGCTGTTTTTT. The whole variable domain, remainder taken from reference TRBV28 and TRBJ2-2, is DVKVTQSSRYLVKRTGEKVFLECVQDMDHENMFWYRQDPGLGLRLIYFSYDVKMKEKGDIPEGYSVSREKKERFSLILESASTNQTSMYLCASSLWTGTSDTGELFFGEGSRLTVL.

The CDR3 spells CASSPGSRTPSYEQYF. CDR3 nucleotide sequence: TGTGCCAGCAGCCCTGGATCCCGTACTCCCTCCTACGAGCAGTACTTC. The genes are TRBV7-6 and TRBJ2-7; D gene unclear. Trimming took off 5 bases at V and 0 bases at J, with 17 bases between the two ends. CDR3 length: 16 amino acids. Germline CDR1 and CDR2: SGHVS and FNYEAQ.

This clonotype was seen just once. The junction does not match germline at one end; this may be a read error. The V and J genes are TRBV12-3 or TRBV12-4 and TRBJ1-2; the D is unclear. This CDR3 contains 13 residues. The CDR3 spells CASSWVPNFGYTF. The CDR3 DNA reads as TGTGCCAGCAGCTGGGTCCCGAACTTTGGCTACACCTTC.

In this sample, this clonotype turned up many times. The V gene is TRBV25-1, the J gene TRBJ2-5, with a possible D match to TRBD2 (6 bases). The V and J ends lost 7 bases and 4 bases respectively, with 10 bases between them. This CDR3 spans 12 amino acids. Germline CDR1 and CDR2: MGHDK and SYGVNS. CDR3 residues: CASTGRGETQYF. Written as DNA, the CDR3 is TGTGCCAGCACCGGGAGAGGAGAGACCCAGTACTTC. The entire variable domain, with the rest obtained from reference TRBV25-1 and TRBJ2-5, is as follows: EADIYQTPRYLVIGTGKKITLECSQTMGHDKMYWYQQDPGMELHLIHYSYGVNSTEKGDLSSESTVSRIRTEHFPLTLESARPSHTSQYLCASTGRGETQYFGPGTRLLVL.

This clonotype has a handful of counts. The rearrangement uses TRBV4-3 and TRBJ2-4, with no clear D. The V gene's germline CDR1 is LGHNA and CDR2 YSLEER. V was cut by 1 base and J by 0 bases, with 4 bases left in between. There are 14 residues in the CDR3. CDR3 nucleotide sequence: TGCGCCAGCAGCCAAGCGAGAGCCAAAAACATTCAGTACTTC. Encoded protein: CASSQARAKNIQYF.

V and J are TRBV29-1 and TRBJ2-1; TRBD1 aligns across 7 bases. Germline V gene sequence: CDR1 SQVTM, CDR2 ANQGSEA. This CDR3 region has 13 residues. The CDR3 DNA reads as TGCAGTACCAAGACAGGGATCGGCAATGAGCAGTTCTTC. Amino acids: CSTKTGIGNEQFF.

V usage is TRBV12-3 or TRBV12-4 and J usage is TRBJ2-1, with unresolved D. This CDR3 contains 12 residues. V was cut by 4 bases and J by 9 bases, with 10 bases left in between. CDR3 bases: TGTGCCAGCAGTTCCCTGAGAAGTGAGCAGTTCTTC. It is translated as CASSSLRSEQFF.